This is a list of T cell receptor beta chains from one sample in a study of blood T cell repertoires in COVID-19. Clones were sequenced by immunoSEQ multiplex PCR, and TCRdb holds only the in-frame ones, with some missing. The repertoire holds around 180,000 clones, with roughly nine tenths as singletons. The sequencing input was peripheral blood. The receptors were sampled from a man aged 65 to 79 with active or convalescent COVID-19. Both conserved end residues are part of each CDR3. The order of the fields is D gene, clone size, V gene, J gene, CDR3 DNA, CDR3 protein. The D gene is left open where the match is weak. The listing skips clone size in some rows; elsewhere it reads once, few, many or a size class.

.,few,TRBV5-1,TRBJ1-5,TGCGCCAGCAGCACAGGGACCAGCAATCAGCCCCAGCATTTT,CASSTGTSNQPQHF
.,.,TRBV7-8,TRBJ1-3,TGTGCCAGCAGCTTGACGGGGGCTGGAAACACCATATATTTT,CASSLTGAGNTIYF
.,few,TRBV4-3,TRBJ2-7,TGCGCCAGCAGCCAAGGGTCTACAGGCTCCTACGAGCAGTACTTC,CASSQGSTGSYEQYF
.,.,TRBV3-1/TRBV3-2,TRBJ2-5,TGTGCCAGCAGCCAAGACTGGAATGGAGGGACCCAGTACTTC,CASSQDWNGGTQYF
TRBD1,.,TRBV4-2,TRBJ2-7,TGTGCCAGCAGCCGCCGGACAGGGTTGGACGAGCAGTACTTC,CASSRRTGLDEQYF
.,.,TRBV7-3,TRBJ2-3,TGTGCCAGCAGCTTAACAGGGGTCCTCACAGATACGCAGTATTTT,CASSLTGVLTDTQYF
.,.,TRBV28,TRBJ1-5,TGTGCCAGCAGTACGGTCTCGCCCCAGCATTTT,CASSTVSPQHF
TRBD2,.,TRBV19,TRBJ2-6,TGTGCCAGTAGTATAGGGGCAGCGGGAGATGGGGCCAACGTCCTGACTTTC,CASSIGAAGDGANVLTF
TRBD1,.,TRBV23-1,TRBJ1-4,TGCGCCAGCAGCCAATTGCGCATGACAGGGAGTGAAAAACTGTTTTTT,CASSQLRMTGSEKLFF
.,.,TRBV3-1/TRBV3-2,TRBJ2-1,TGTGCCAGCAGCCAAGATAGTAGGACCCGAGGGCATGAGCAGTTCTTC,CASSQDSRTRGHEQFF
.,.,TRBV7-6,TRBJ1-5,TGTGCCAGCGAACGGACCGGGTTTGGGGGCCCAAGCAATCAGCCCCAGCATTTT,CASERTGFGGPSNQPQHF
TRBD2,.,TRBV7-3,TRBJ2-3,TGTGCCAGCAGCTTAACGGGAGGGGGCACAGATACGCAGTATTTT,CASSLTGGGTDTQYF
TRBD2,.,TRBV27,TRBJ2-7,TGTGCCAGCAGGGTAGCGGGAGGTGTTTACGAGCAGTACTTC,CASRVAGGVYEQYF
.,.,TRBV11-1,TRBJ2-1,TGTGCCAGCAGTCTTAGAGGTGGGTCGTCCAATGAGCAGTTCTTC,CASSLRGGSSNEQFF
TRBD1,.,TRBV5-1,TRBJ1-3,TGCGCCAGCAGCCAGGGGGGCGACGGAAACACCATATATTTT,CASSQGGDGNTIYF
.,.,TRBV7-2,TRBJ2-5,TGTGCCAGCAGCAAGGGACTTCAAGAGACCCAGTACTTC,CASSKGLQETQYF
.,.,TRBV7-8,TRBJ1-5,TGTGCCAGCAGCTTAAGTTCACAGGGAGTCGGGAATAGCAATCAGCCCCAGCATTTT,CASSLSSQGVGNSNQPQHF
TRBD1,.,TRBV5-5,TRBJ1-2,TGTGCCAGCAGCTCGCCTGGGACAGGGGGACTCTATGGCTACACCTTC,CASSSPGTGGLYGYTF
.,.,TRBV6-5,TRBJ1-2,TGTGCCAGCAGCAACGACGGACTCTATGGCTACACCTTC,CASSNDGLYGYTF
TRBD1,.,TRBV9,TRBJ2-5,TGTGCCAGCAGCGTAGACAGGGGGCAGGTGGAGACCCAGTACTTC,CASSVDRGQVETQYF
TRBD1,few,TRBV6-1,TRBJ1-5,TGTGCCAGCAGTGAAGGTACAGGGGTTAGCAATCAGCCCCAGCATTTT,CASSEGTGVSNQPQHF
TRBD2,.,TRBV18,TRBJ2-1,TGTGCCAGCTCACCTCCCCTAGCGGGAGGGCCCGAGAATGAGCAGTTCTTC,CASSPPLAGGPENEQFF
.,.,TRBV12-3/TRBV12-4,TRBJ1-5,TGTGCCAGCAGTTTAGAGCGCAATCAGCCCCAGCATTTT,CASSLERNQPQHF
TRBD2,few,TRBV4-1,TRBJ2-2,TGCGCCAGCAGCCAAGATCGGCGGGGGGCGAACACCGGGGAGCTGTTTTTT,CASSQDRRGANTGELFF
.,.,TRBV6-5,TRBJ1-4,TGTGCCAGCGGGGGGGGACCAAATGAAAAACTGTTTTTT,CASGGGPNEKLFF
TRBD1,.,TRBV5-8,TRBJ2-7,TGTGCCAGCAGCGTAGACAGGGTCTACGAGCAGTACTTC,CASSVDRVYEQYF
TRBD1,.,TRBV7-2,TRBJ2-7,TGTGCCAGCAGCTTAGCGGGGGGCACAGGGGGCTCTAAGGAGCGGTACTTC,CASSLAGGTGGSKERYF
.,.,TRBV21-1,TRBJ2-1,TGTGCCAGCAGCCCTCGAGGGGACAGGGGTAGTTATGGCTCCTACAATGAGCAGTTCTTC,CASSPRGDRGSYGSYNEQFF
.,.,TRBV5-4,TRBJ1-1,TGTGCCAGCAGCCCGGCGGTGACGGGGACTGAAGCTTTCTTT,CASSPAVTGTEAFF
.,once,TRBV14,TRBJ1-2,TGTGCCAGCAGCCAGCAGGGTAACTATGGCTACACCTTC,CASSQQGNYGYTF
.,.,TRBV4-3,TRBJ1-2,TGCGCCAGCAGCTTCCAACAGGGTGAAGGCTATGGCTACACCTTC,CASSFQQGEGYGYTF
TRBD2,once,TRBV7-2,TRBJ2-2,TGTGCCAGCAGCACCCGGACTAGCGGGAGCGCCGGGGAGCTGTTTTTT,CASSTRTSGSAGELFF
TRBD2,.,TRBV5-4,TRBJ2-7,TGTGCCAGCAAGCAGACTAGCGGGAGAGGATACGAGCAGTACTTC,CASKQTSGRGYEQYF
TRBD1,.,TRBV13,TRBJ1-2,TGTGCCAGCAGCCCACAAGCCAGACAGGGCTCCTATGGCTACACCTTC,CASSPQARQGSYGYTF
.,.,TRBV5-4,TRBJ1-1,TGTGCCAGCAGCTTGGGGGGCAACGTTCCTGAAGCTTTCTTT,CASSLGGNVPEAFF
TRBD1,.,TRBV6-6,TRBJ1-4,TGTGCCAGCAGGGTCCGCAGGGGGGACGAAAAACTGTTTTTT,CASRVRRGDEKLFF
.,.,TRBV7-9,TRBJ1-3,TGTGCCAGCACCAATGAGGTTGGATCTGGAAACACCATATATTTT,CASTNEVGSGNTIYF
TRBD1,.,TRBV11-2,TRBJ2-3,TGTGCCAGCAGCCCAGGTCCCACAGGGGGAAGCACAGATACGCAGTATTTT,CASSPGPTGGSTDTQYF
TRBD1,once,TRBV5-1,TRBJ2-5,TGCGCCAGCAGCTCCGGACAGGGGGGTCAAGAGACCCAGTACTTC,CASSSGQGGQETQYF
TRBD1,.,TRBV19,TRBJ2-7,TGTGCCAGTAGTCCCAAGGGACAGGGGAGCTCCTACGAGCAGTACTTC,CASSPKGQGSSYEQYF
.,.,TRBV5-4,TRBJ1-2,TGTGCCAGCAGCTTGGAGATGGGGAGTGGCTACACCTTC,CASSLEMGSGYTF
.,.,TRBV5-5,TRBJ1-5,TGTGCCAGCAGCCTCCACGGGAGGATAAATCAGCCCCAGCATTTT,CASSLHGRINQPQHF
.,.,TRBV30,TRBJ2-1,TGTGCCTGGAGTAACCTAGCGTTAAGCTCCTACAATGAGCAGTTCTTC,CAWSNLALSSYNEQFF
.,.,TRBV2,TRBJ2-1,TGTGCCAGCAAAATCCAGGGGTCCTCCTACAATGAGCAGTTCTTC,CASKIQGSSYNEQFF
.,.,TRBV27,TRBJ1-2,TGTGCCAGCAGCCTCACAGCCAACTATGGCTACACCTTC,CASSLTANYGYTF
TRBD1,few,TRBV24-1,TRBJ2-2,TGTGCCACCAGTGATCCCGGGACAGGGGGCACCGGGGAGCTGTTTTTT,CATSDPGTGGTGELFF
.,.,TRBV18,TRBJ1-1,TGTGCCAGCTCACCCTCGGAGGCGCCGAACACTGAAGCTTTCTTT,CASSPSEAPNTEAFF
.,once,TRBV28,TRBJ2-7,TGTGCCAGCTTTACCAGGCGGGACAGAGAGTCCTACGAGCAGTACTTC,CASFTRRDRESYEQYF
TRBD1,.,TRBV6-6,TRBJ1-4,TGTGCCAGCAGGAGACAGGGAACAACTAATGAAAAACTGTTTTTT,CASRRQGTTNEKLFF
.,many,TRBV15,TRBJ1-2,TGTGCCACCAGCAGAGAGGAACAGCCCCGTGGTGGCTACACCTTC,CATSREEQPRGGYTF